This T cell receptor (beta chain) originates from a study of CD8 T cells in ankylosing spondylitis. Study results and limitations: Seemingly characteristic of ankylosing spondylitis blood was a TCR beta motif consisting of 7 or 8 highly homologous variants. Existing reports had already noted some motif variants in reactive arthritis synovial fluid and blood. Reportedly, significant enrichment of disease-linked clones occurred in matched ankylosing spondylitis synovial fluid. CD8+ disease-linked clones were present at relatively low frequencies in blood.

In germline, CDR1 is SNHLY, CDR2 FYNNEI. Trimming took 7 bases from V and 0 from J, leaving 13 bases between them. This CDR3 contains 15 residues. A word on this clonotype: Its antigen is currently unknown.

Generation of TCR beta libraries employed quantitative 5'-RACE incorporating molecular barcodes. TCRdb used MiXCR to reprocess the 5' RACE reads, holding one entry per CDR3 protein. The table lists about 540,000 distinct CDR3 sequences, 10% to 15% of them singletons. The gene calls are TRBV2 and TRBJ2-1; the D is unclear. This sequence originates from a male donor with ankylosing spondylitis. Sequenced input: blood, either unsorted or a sorted T cell fraction (not recorded which). This CDR3 is CASIGIRSSYNEQFF. The CDR3 nucleotides are TGTGCCAGCATCGGTATCAGAAGCTCCTACAATGAGCAGTTCTTC.